The rows below give T cell receptor beta chains drawn from one sample of a study of Ad26.COV2.S vaccination and SARS-CoV-2 variants. The protocol was immunoSEQ multiplex PCR, while the TCRdb copy is restricted to in-frame clones and leaves out a portion. The sample has 350,000 to 400,000 clones; less than 90% are singletons. The sample was peripheral blood, taken in a trial of Ad26.COV2.S vaccine versus placebo. These receptors originate from a person aged 18 to 65 who received the Ad26.COV2.S COVID-19 vaccine or a placebo. The CDR3 runs from the conserved cysteine through the conserved F or W. Fields, in order: CDR3 length, V gene, clone size, D gene, J gene, CDR3 protein, CDR3 DNA. A D gene is named only where the DNA matches it firmly. Size tells how often a clone was seen (once, few, many) or the class of an expanded clone, and some rows leave it out.

>14|TRBV5-1|NA|TRBD1|TRBJ2-1
CASSPGQVAVEQFF
TGCGCCAGTTCTCCGGGACAGGTAGCTGTTGAGCAGTTCTTC
>18|TRBV4-1|NA|TRBD2|TRBJ2-3
CASSGHRSGALSTDTQYF
TGCGCCAGCAGCGGGCACCGAAGCGGGGCCCTAAGCACAGATACGCAGTATTTT
>14|TRBV27|once|TRBD1|TRBJ2-3
CASSPQGDRGTQYF
TGTGCCAGCAGTCCCCAGGGGGACAGGGGAACGCAGTATTTT
>14|TRBV11-2|NA|NA|TRBJ1-6
CASSPRGSNSPLHF
TGTGCCAGCAGCCCCAGGGGTAGCAATTCACCCCTCCACTTT
>12|TRBV30|NA|TRBD1|TRBJ1-5
CAWDRDAQPQHF
TGTGCCTGGGACAGGGACGCCCAGCCCCAGCATTTT
>19|TRBV23-1|NA|NA|TRBJ2-1
CASIPRGRGLSGSYNEQFF
TGCGCCAGCATCCCTCGGGGAAGGGGGCTTAGCGGCTCCTACAATGAGCAGTTCTTC
>11|TRBV7-2|NA|NA|TRBJ1-2
CAGYDLYGYTF
TGTGCCGGGTACGACCTCTATGGCTACACCTTC
>16|TRBV19|few|NA|TRBJ1-2
CASSQDGSSGPYGYTF
TGTGCCAGTAGTCAGGACGGATCCTCGGGGCCTTATGGCTACACCTTC
>16|TRBV6-1|NA|NA|TRBJ1-3
CASSEDLGAVGNTIYF
TGTGCCAGCAGTGAAGATCTGGGTGCCGTTGGAAACACCATATATTTT
>15|TRBV3-1/TRBV3-2|once|NA|TRBJ1-1
CASSQMGGANTEAFF
TGTGCCAGCAGCCAAATGGGGGGGGCGAACACTGAAGCTTTCTTT
>15|TRBV5-1|NA|NA|TRBJ1-1
CASSLESQPNTEAFF
TGCGCCAGCAGCTTGGAATCTCAGCCGAACACTGAAGCTTTCTTT
>13|TRBV27|NA|NA|TRBJ2-7
CASSLSRDYEQYF
TGTGCCAGCAGTTTATCCAGGGACTACGAGCAGTACTTC
>12|TRBV7-2|NA|NA|TRBJ1-2
CASSLAGDGYTF
TGTGCCAGCAGCTTAGCAGGGGACGGCTACACCTTC
>15|TRBV3-1/TRBV3-2|NA|NA|TRBJ2-7
CASSQSQTRLNEQYF
TGTGCCAGCAGCCAATCCCAGACGCGACTGAACGAGCAGTACTTC
>14|TRBV9|NA|NA|TRBJ2-5
CASSGLSYQETQYF
TGTGCCAGCAGCGGATTATCGTACCAAGAGACCCAGTACTTC